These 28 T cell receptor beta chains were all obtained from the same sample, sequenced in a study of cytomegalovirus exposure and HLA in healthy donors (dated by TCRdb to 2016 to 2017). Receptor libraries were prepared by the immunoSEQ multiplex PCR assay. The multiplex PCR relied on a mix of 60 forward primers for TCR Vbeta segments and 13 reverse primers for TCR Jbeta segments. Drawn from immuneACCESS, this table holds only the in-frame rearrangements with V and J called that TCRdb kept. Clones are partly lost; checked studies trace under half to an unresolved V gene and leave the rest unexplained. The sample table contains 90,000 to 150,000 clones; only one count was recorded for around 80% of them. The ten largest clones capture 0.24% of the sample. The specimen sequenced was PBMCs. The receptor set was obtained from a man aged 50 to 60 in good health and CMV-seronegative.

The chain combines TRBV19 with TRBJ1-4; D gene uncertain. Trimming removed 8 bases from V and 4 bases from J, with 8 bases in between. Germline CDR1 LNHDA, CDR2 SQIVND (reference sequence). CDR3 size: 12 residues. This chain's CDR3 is CASLAVNEKLFF. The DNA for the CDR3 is TGTGCCAGTCTGGCCGTTAATGAAAAACTGTTTTTT.

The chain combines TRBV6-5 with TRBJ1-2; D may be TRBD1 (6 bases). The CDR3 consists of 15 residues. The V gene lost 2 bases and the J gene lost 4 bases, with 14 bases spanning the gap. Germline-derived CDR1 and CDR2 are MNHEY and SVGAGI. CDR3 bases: TGTGCCAGCAGTTACCCGAAGGCAGGGGTCTATGGCTACACCTTC. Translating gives CASSYPKAGVYGYTF.

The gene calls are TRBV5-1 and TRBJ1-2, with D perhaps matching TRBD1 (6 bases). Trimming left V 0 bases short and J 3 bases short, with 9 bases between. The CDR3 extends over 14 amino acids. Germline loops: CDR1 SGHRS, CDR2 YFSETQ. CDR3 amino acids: CASSLGGRDYGYTF. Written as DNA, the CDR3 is TGCGCCAGCAGCTTGGGGGGGCGCGACTATGGCTACACCTTC.

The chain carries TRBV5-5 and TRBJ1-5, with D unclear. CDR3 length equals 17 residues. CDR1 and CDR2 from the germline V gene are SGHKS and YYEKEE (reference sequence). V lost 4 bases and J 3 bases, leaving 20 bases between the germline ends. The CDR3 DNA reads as TGTGCCAGCAGCCAAGACATAAATTACAGCCTCAATCAGCCCCAGCATTTT. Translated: CASSQDINYSLNQPQHF.

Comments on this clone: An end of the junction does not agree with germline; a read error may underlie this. CDR3 DNA sequence: TGTGCTAGCAGCTTAAGTTCCCTGAGAAATGAGCAGTTCTTC. Amino acids: CASSLSSLRNEQFF. The chain uses TRBV7-7 and TRBJ2-1; no reliable D call. The CDR3 is made up of 14 amino acids. Germline V gene lookup returns CDR1 SSHAT and CDR2 FNYEAQ (reference sequence).

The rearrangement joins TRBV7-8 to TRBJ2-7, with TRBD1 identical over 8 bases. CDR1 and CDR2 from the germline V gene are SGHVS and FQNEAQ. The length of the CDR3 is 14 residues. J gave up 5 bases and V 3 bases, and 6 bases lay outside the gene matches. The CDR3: CASSFPARGHEQYF. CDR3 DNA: TGTGCCAGCAGCTTTCCGGCCAGGGGGCACGAGCAGTACTTC.

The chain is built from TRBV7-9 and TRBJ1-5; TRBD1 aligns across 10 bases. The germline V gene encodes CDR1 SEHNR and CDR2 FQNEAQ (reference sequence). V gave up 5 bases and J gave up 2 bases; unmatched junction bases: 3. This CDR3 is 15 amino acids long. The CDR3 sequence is CASSGGTGGNQPQHF. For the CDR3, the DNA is TGTGCCAGCAGCGGCGGGACAGGGGGCAATCAGCCCCAGCATTTT.

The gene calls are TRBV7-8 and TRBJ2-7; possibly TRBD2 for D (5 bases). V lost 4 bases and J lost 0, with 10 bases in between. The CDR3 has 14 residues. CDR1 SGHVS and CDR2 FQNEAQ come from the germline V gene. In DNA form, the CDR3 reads TGTGCCAGCAGCTCCGGGGTTAGCTCCTACGAGCAGTACTTC. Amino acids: CASSSGVSSYEQYF. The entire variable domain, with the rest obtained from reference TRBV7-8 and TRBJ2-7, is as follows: GAGVSQSPRYKVAKRGQDVALRCDPISGHVSLFWYQQALGQGPEFLTYFQNEAQLDKSGLPSDRFFAERPEGSVSTLKIQRTQQEDSAVYLCASSSGVSSYEQYFGPGTRLTVT.

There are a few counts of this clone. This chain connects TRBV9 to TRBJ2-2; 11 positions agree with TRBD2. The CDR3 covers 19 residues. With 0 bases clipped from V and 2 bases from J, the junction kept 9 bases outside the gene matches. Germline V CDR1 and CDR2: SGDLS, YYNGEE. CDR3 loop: CASSVEPVAGGPNTGELFF. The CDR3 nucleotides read TGTGCCAGCAGCGTAGAACCCGTAGCGGGAGGGCCCAACACCGGGGAGCTGTTTTTT.

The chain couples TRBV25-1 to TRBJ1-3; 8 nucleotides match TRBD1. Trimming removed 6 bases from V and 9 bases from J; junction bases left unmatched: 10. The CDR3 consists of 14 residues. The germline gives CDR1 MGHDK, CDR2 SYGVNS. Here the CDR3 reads CASREDRAGGTIYF. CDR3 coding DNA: TGTGCCAGCAGAGAGGACAGGGCCGGGGGCACCATATATTTT.

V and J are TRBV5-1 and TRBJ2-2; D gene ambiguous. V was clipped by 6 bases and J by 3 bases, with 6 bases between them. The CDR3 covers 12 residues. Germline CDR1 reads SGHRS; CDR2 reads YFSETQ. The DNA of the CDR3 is TGCGCCAGCACTTTCGACACCGGGGAGCTGTTTTTT. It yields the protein CASTFDTGELFF.

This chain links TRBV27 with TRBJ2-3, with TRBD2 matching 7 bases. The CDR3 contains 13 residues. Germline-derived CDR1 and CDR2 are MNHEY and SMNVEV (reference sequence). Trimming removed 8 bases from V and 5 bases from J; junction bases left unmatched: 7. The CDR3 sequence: CASGSGIQDTQYF. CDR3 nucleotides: TGTGCCAGCGGAAGCGGGATCCAAGATACGCAGTATTTT.

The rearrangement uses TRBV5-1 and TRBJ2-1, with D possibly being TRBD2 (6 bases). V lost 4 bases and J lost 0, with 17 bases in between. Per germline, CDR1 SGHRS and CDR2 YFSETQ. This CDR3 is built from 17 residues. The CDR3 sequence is CASSPSSGDSSYNEQFF. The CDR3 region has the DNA TGCGCCAGCAGCCCCTCATCGGGGGATAGCTCCTACAATGAGCAGTTCTTC. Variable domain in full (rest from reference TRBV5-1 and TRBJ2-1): KAGVTQTPRYLIKTRGQQVTLSCSPISGHRSVSWYQQTPGQGLQFLFEYFSETQRNKGNFPGRFSGRQFSNSRSEMNVSTLELGDSALYLCASSPSSGDSSYNEQFFGPGTRLTVL.

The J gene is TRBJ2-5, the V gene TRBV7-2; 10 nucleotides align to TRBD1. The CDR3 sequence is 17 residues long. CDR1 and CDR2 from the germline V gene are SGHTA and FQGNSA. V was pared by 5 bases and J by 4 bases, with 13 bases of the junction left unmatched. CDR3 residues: CASSPPDRGRRGETQYF. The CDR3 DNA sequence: TGTGCCAGCAGCCCACCCGACAGGGGGCGCCGGGGAGAGACCCAGTACTTC.

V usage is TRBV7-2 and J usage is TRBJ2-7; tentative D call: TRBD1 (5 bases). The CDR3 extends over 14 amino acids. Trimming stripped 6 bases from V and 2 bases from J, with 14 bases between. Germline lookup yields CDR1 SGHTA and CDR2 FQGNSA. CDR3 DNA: TGTGCCAGCAGTTTTTCGACAGATACCTACGAGCAGTACTTC. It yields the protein CASSFSTDTYEQYF.

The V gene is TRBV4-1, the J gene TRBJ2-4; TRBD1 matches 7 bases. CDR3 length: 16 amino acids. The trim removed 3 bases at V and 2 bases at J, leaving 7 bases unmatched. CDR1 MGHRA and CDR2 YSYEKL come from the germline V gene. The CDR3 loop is CASSQIGGDSKNIQYF. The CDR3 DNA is TGCGCCAGCAGCCAGATAGGGGGCGATTCCAAAAACATTCAGTACTTC.

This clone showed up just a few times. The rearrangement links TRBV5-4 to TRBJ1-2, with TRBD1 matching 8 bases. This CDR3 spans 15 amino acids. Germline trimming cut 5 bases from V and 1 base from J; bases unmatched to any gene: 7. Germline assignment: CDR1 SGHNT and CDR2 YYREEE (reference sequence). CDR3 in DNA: TGTGCCAGCAGAAAGGACAGGGAACGTAACTATGGCTACACCTTC. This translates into CASRKDRERNYGYTF.

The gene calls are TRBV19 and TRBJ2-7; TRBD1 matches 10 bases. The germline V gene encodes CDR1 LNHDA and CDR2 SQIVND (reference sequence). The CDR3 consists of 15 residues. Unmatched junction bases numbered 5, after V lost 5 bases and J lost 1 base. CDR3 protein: CASSPRDRGSYEQYF. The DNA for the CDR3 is TGTGCCAGTAGTCCCCGGGACAGGGGATCCTACGAGCAGTACTTC.

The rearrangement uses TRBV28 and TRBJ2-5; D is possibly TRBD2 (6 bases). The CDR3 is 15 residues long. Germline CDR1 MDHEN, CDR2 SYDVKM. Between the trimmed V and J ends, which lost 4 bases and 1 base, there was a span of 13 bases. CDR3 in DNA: TGTGCCAGCAGTTCCCGACTAGACTCCCAAGAGACCCAGTACTTC. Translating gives CASSSRLDSQETQYF.

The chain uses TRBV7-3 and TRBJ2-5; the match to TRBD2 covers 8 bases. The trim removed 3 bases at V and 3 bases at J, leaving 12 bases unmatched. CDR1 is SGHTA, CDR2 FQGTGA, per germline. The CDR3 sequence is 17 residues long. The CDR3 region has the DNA TGTGCCAGCAGCTTCTCGGCCCCACGGGGGGGAGAAGAGACCCAGTACTTC. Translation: CASSFSAPRGGEETQYF.

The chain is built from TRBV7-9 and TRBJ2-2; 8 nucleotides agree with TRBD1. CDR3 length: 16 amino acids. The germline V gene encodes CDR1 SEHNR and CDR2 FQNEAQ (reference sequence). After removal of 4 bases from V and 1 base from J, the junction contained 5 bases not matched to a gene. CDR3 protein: CASSSPGTGNTGELFF. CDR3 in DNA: TGTGCCAGCAGCTCACCAGGGACAGGGAACACCGGGGAGCTGTTTTTT.

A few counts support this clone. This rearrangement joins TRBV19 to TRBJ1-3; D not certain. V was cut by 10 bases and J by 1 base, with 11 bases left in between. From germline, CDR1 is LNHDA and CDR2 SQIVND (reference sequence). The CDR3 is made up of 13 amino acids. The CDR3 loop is CATETGSGNTIYF. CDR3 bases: TGTGCCACTGAGACGGGTTCTGGAAACACCATATATTTT. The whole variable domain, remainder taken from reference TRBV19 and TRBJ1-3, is DGGITQSPKYLFRKEGQNVTLSCEQNLNHDAMYWYRQDPGQGLRLIYYSQIVNDFQKGDIAEGYSVSREKKESFPLTVTSAQKNPTAFYLCATETGSGNTIYFGEGSWLTVV.

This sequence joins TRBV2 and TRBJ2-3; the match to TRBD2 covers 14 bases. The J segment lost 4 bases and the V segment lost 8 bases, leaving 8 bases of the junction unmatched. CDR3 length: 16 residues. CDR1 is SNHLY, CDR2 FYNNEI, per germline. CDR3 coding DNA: TGTGCCAGCCCTCTCCGACTAGCGGGAGGGCCAGATACGCAGTATTTT. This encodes CASPLRLAGGPDTQYF.

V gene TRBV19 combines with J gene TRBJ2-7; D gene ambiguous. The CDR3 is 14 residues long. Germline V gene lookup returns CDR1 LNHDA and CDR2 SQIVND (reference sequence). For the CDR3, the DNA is TGTGCTTCCACCCCCGGGTATGGCTCCTACGAGCAGTACTTC. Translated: CASTPGYGSYEQYF.

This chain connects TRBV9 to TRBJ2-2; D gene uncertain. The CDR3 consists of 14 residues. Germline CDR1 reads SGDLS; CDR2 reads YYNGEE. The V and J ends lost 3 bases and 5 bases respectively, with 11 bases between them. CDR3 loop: CASSALIGTGELFF. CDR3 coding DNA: TGTGCCAGCAGCGCCCTTATCGGGACCGGGGAGCTGTTTTTT. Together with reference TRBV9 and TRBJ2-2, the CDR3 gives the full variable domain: DSGVTQTPKHLITATGQRVTLRCSPRSGDLSVYWYQQSLDQGLQFLIQYYNGEERAKGNILERFSAQQFPDLHSELNLSSLELGDSALYFCASSALIGTGELFFGEGSRLTVL.

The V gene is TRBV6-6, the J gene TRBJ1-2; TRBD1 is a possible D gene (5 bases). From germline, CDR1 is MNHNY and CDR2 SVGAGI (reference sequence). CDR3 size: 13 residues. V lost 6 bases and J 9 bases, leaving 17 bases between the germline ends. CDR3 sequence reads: CASSPGRVLSYTF. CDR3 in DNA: TGTGCCAGCAGCCCGGGCAGGGTCTTAAGCTACACCTTC.

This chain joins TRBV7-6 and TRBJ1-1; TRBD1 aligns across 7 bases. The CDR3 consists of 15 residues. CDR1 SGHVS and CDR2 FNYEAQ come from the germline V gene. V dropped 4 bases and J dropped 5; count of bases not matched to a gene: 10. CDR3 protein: CASSSGQASSTEAFF. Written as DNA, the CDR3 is TGTGCCAGCAGCTCCGGACAGGCCTCAAGTACTGAAGCTTTCTTT.

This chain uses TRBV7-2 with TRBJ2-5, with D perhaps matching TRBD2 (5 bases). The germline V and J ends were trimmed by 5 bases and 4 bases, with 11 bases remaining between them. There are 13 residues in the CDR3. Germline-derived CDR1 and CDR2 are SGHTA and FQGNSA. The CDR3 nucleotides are TGTGCCAGCAGCCAGCTAGCCCTAGAGACCCAGTACTTC. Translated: CASSQLALETQYF.